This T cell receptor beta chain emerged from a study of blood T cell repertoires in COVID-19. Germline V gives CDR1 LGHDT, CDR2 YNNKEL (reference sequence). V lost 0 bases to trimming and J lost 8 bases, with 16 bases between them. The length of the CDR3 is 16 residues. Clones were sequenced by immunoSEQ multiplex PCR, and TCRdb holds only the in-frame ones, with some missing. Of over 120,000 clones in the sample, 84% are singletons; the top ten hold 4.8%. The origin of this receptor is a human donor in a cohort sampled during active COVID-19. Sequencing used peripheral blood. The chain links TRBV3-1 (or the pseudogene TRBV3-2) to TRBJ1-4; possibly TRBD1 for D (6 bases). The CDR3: CASSQDGQGYREKLFF. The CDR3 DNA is TGTGCCAGCAGCCAAGATGGTCAGGGGTATCGAGAAAAACTGTTTTTT.